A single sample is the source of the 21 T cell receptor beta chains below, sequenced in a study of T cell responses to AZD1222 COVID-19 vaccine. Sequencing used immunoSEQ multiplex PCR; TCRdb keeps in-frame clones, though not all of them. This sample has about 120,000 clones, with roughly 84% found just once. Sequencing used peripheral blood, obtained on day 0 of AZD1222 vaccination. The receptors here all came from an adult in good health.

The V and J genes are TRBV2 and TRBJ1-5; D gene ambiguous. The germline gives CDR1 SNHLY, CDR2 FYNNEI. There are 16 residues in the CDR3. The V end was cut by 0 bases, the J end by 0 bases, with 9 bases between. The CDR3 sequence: CASSEARGNSNQPQHF. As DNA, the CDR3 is TGTGCCAGCAGTGAAGCCAGAGGAAATAGCAATCAGCCCCAGCATTTT.

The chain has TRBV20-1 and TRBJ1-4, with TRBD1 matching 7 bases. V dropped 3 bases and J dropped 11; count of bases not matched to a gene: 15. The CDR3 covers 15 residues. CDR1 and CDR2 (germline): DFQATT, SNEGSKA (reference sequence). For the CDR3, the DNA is TGCAGTGCTAGTAAGGACAGGCCATTATTTCGGAAACTGTTTTTT. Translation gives CSASKDRPLFRKLFF.

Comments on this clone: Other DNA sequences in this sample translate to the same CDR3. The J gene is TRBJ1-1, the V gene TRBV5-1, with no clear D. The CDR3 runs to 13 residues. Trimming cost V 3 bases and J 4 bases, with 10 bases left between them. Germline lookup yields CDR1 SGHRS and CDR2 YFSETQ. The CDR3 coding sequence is TGCGCCAGCAGCTCCCTCGGGTCCACTGAAGCTTTCTTT. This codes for CASSSLGSTEAFF. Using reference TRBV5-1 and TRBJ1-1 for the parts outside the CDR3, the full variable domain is KAGVTQTPRYLIKTRGQQVTLSCSPISGHRSVSWYQQTPGQGLQFLFEYFSETQRNKGNFPGRFSGRQFSNSRSEMNVSTLELGDSALYLCASSSLGSTEAFFGQGTRLTVV.

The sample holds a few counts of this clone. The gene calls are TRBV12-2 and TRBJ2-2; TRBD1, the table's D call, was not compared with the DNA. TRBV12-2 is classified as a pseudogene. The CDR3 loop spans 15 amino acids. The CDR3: CASRLVRVNTGELFF. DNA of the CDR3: TGTGCAAGTCGCTTAGTCAGGGTGAACACCGGGGAGCTGTTTTTT.

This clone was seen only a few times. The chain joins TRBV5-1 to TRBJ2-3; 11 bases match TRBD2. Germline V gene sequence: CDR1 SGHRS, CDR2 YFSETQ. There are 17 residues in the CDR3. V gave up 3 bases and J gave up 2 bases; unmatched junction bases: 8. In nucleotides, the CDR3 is TGCGCCAGCAGCTCCAGACTAGCGGGGATAAACACAGATACGCAGTATTTT. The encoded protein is CASSSRLAGINTDTQYF.

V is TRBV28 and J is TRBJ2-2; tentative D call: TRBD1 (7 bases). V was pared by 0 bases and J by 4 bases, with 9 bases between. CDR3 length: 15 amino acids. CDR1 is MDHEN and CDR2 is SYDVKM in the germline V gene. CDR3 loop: CASSLWQGGTGELFF. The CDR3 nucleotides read TGTGCCAGCAGTTTATGGCAGGGGGGCACCGGGGAGCTGTTTTTT. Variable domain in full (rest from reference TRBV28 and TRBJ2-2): DVKVTQSSRYLVKRTGEKVFLECVQDMDHENMFWYRQDPGLGLRLIYFSYDVKMKEKGDIPEGYSVSREKKERFSLILESASTNQTSMYLCASSLWQGGTGELFFGEGSRLTVL.

The CDR3 is CASSQGGDQPQHF. For the CDR3, the DNA is TGTGCCAGCAGCCAAGGGGGAGATCAGCCCCAGCATTTT. The chain uses TRBV11-2 and TRBJ1-5, with D maybe TRBD1 (6 bases). The CDR3 is 13 amino acids. The germline CDR1 and CDR2 sequences are SGHAT and FQNNGV. V was pared by 5 bases and J by 5 bases, with 10 bases between.

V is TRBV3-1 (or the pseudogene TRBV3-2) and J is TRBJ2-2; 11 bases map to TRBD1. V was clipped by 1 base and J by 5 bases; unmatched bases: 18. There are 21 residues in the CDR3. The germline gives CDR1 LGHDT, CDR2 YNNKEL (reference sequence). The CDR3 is CASSQGRTGGVSLSGTGELFF. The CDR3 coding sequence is TGTGCCAGCAGCCAAGGTCGGACAGGGGGCGTCTCCTTATCGGGGACCGGGGAGCTGTTTTTT.

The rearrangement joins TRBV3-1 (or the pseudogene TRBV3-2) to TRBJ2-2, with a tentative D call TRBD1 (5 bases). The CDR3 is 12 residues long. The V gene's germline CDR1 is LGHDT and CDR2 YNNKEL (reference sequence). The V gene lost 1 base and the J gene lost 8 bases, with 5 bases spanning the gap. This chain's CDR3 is CASSQGTGELFF. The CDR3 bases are TGTGCCAGCAGCCAAGGGACAGGGGAGCTGTTTTTT.

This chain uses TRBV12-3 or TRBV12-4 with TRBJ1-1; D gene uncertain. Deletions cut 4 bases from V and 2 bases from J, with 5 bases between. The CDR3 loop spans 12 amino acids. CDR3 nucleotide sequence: TGTGCCAGCAGTTCGGTAAACACTGAAGCTTTCTTT. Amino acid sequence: CASSSVNTEAFF.

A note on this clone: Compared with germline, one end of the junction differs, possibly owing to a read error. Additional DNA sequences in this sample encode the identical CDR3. CDR3 bases: TGTGCTAGCAGCCCGGGACTAGCGGGGGGGCAAGAGACCCAGTACTTC. It is translated as CASSPGLAGGQETQYF. This chain links TRBV7-7 with TRBJ2-5, with 16 bases identical to TRBD2. This CDR3 has 16 residues. The germline CDR1 and CDR2 sequences are SSHAT and FNYEAQ (reference sequence).

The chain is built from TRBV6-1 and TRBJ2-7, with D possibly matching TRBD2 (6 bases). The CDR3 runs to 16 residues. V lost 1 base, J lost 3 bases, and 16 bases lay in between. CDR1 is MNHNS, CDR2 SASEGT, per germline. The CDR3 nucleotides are TGTGCCAGCAGTGAAGTACTAGCCCAGCCCTTCTACGAGCAGTACTTC. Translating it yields CASSEVLAQPFYEQYF.

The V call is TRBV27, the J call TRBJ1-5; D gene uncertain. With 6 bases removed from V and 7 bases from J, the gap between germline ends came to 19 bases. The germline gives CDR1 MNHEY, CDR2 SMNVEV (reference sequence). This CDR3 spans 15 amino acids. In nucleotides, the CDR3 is TGTGCCAGCAGAGTAACCGGGAACTCGGGACAGCCCCAGCATTTT. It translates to CASRVTGNSGQPQHF.

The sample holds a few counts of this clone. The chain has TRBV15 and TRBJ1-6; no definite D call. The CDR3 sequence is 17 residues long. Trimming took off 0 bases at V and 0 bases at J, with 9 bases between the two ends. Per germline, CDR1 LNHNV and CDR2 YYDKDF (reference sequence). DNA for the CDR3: TGTGCCACCAGCAGAGAAACGGCTAGCTCCTATAATTCACCCCTCCACTTT. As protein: CATSRETASSYNSPLHF.

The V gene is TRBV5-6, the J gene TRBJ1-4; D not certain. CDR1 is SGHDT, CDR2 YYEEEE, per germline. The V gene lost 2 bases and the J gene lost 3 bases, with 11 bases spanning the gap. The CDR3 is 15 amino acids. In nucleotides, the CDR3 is TGTGCCAGCAGCTTCTATTCCAGTGCTAATGAAAAACTGTTTTTT. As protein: CASSFYSSANEKLFF.

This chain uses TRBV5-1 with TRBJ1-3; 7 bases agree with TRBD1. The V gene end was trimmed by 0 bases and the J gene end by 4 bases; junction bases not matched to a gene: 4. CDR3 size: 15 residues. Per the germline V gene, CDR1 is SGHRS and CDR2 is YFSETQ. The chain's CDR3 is CASSLDPGGGNTIYF. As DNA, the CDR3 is TGCGCCAGCAGCTTGGATCCAGGGGGAGGAAACACCATATATTTT.

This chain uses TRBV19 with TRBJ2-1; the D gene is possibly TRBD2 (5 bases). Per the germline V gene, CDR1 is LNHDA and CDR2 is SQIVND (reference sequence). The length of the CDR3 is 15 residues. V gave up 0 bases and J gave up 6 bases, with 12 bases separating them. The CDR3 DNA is TGTGCCAGTAGTATAGATCGAGGGAAGGGCAATGAGCAGTTCTTC. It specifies CASSIDRGKGNEQFF.

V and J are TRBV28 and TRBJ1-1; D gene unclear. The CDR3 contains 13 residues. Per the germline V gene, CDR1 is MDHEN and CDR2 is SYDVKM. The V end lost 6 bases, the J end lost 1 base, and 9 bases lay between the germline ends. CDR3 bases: TGTGCCAGCAGGAAAGGCACGAACACTGAAGCTTTCTTT. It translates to CASRKGTNTEAFF.

DNA of the CDR3: TGTGCCAGCAGTGGTCAAATGAGTTATGGCTACACCTTC. Protein sequence: CASSGQMSYGYTF. This chain links TRBV2 with TRBJ1-2; D remains ambiguous. Germline loops: CDR1 SNHLY, CDR2 FYNNEI. Trimming removed 4 bases from V and 5 bases from J, with 11 bases in between. The CDR3 runs 13 residues.

Written as DNA, the CDR3 is TGTGCCAGCAGTTACTCGGTGACAGGCCTTAATGAAAAACTGTTTTTT. This translates into CASSYSVTGLNEKLFF. The chain couples TRBV6-5 to TRBJ1-4, with D maybe TRBD1 (6 bases). CDR3 length: 16 residues. In germline, CDR1 is MNHEY, CDR2 SVGAGI. V lost 0 bases and J lost 4, with 12 bases in between.

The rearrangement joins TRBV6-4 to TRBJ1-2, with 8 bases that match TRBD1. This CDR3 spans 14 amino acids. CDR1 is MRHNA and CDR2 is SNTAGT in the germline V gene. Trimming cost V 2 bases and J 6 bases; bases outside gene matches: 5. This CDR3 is CASSDPTGADGYTF. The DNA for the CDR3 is TGTGCCAGCAGTGACCCGACAGGGGCGGATGGCTACACCTTC.